Listed below are T cell receptor beta chains from one sample, sequenced in a study of blood T cell repertoires in COVID-19. The data were produced by immunoSEQ multiplex PCR, yet TCRdb's version contains in-frame clones alone and is incomplete. Of about 380,000 clones listed, 88% are singletons. What was sequenced was PBMCs or T cells enriched from blood (not recorded which). Every receptor here comes from a woman between 18 and 29 years old who had recovered from COVID-19. Each CDR3 is given with its conserved first and last residue. Each record gives: clone size, D gene, J gene, V gene, CDR3 DNA, CDR3 protein. The D gene is left open where the match is weak. Clone size is given for some rows only: seen once, a few or many times, or a class if the clone is expanded.

clone_size: .; d_call: .; j_call: TRBJ1-6; v_call: TRBV7-6; cdr3_nt: TGTGCCAGCAGGAGCGGAACCAGGGGTTCACCCCTCCACTTT; cdr3_aa: CASRSGTRGSPLHF
clone_size: .; d_call: TRBD1; j_call: TRBJ2-7; v_call: TRBV5-1; cdr3_nt: TGCGCCAGCAGCCACTCCTTCACCGGGACAGCCGCCTACGAGCAGTACTTC; cdr3_aa: CASSHSFTGTAAYEQYF
clone_size: .; d_call: .; j_call: TRBJ1-4; v_call: TRBV5-1; cdr3_nt: TGCGCCAGCAGCTTGGAAGAGCAGGGGAGGGCCGGTAATGAAAAACTGTTTTTT; cdr3_aa: CASSLEEQGRAGNEKLFF
clone_size: .; d_call: .; j_call: TRBJ1-1; v_call: TRBV24-1; cdr3_nt: TGTGCCACCAGTGATCCGGGACTCTACCAGAACACTGAAGCTTTCTTT; cdr3_aa: CATSDPGLYQNTEAFF
clone_size: .; d_call: .; j_call: TRBJ1-5; v_call: TRBV9; cdr3_nt: TGTGCCAGCAGCGTATCTCTCAATCAGCCCCAGCATTTT; cdr3_aa: CASSVSLNQPQHF
clone_size: .; d_call: .; j_call: TRBJ2-7; v_call: TRBV28; cdr3_nt: TGTGCCAGCAGTAGGTTTTCGAGACAGGTTCAATACGAGCAGTACTTC; cdr3_aa: CASSRFSRQVQYEQYF
clone_size: .; d_call: .; j_call: TRBJ2-4; v_call: TRBV9; cdr3_nt: TGTGCCAGCAGCGTAGCTCTAGCCAAAAACATTCAGTACTTC; cdr3_aa: CASSVALAKNIQYF
clone_size: .; d_call: .; j_call: TRBJ1-6; v_call: TRBV9; cdr3_nt: TGTGCCAGCAGCGGGGAGGGGGAGAATTCACCCCTCCACTTT; cdr3_aa: CASSGEGENSPLHF
clone_size: .; d_call: .; j_call: TRBJ2-5; v_call: TRBV7-9; cdr3_nt: TGTGCCAGCAGCTCCGTCACCGAGCGGGAGACCCAGTACTTC; cdr3_aa: CASSSVTERETQYF
clone_size: .; d_call: .; j_call: TRBJ2-7; v_call: TRBV12-3/TRBV12-4; cdr3_nt: TGTGCCAGCAGTTTGGGCGGGGTATACGAGCAGTACTTC; cdr3_aa: CASSLGGVYEQYF
clone_size: .; d_call: TRBD1; j_call: TRBJ1-1; v_call: TRBV28; cdr3_nt: TGTGCCAGCAGACGACAGGGCTCTGAAGCTTTCTTT; cdr3_aa: CASRRQGSEAFF
clone_size: .; d_call: .; j_call: TRBJ1-2; v_call: TRBV27; cdr3_nt: TGTGCCAGCAGTTTAGATCCTTGGGGTGCAGCGGGTGGCTACACCTTC; cdr3_aa: CASSLDPWGAAGGYTF
clone_size: .; d_call: .; j_call: TRBJ1-6; v_call: TRBV28; cdr3_nt: TGTGCCAGCAGCCACTCAGGGGAAGTTGGTTCACCCCTCCACTTT; cdr3_aa: CASSHSGEVGSPLHF
clone_size: .; d_call: .; j_call: TRBJ2-1; v_call: TRBV5-1; cdr3_nt: TGCGCCAGCAGCTTGGGGTTGGGCAACAATGAGCAGTTCTTC; cdr3_aa: CASSLGLGNNEQFF
clone_size: .; d_call: .; j_call: TRBJ1-6; v_call: TRBV2; cdr3_nt: TGTGCCAGCGGTCGGGTGGCAGGGGAGTTAACCTATAATTCACCCCTCCACTTT; cdr3_aa: CASGRVAGELTYNSPLHF
clone_size: few; d_call: .; j_call: TRBJ2-2; v_call: TRBV9; cdr3_nt: TGTGCCAGCAACGTGGGTGAGAGAGGCGGGGAGCTGTTTTTT; cdr3_aa: CASNVGERGGELFF
clone_size: .; d_call: TRBD1; j_call: TRBJ1-2; v_call: TRBV3-1/TRBV3-2; cdr3_nt: TGTGCCAGCAGCCCTGACCACCCGGGACAGGGGACGCCCGGGGGCTACACCTTC; cdr3_aa: CASSPDHPGQGTPGGYTF
clone_size: .; d_call: .; j_call: TRBJ2-2; v_call: TRBV9; cdr3_nt: TGTGCCAGCAGCGAGACAGGCACCGGGGAGCTGTTTTTT; cdr3_aa: CASSETGTGELFF
clone_size: .; d_call: .; j_call: TRBJ1-1; v_call: TRBV5-6; cdr3_nt: TGTGCCAGCAGCTTGTATCCCCCCGGGTCTGAAGCTTTCTTT; cdr3_aa: CASSLYPPGSEAFF
clone_size: .; d_call: TRBD1; j_call: TRBJ2-3; v_call: TRBV15; cdr3_nt: TGTGCCACCAGCAGACCCCAGGGGGTCACAGATACGCAGTATTTT; cdr3_aa: CATSRPQGVTDTQYF
clone_size: .; d_call: TRBD1; j_call: TRBJ1-1; v_call: TRBV18; cdr3_nt: TGTGCCAGCTCACGAGGACAGGGGGACGGGAACACTGAAGCTTTCTTT; cdr3_aa: CASSRGQGDGNTEAFF
clone_size: .; d_call: TRBD2; j_call: TRBJ2-3; v_call: TRBV5-1; cdr3_nt: TGCGCCAGCAGCTTGTCGAGCGGGAAACACACAGATACGCAGTATTTT; cdr3_aa: CASSLSSGKHTDTQYF
clone_size: once; d_call: .; j_call: TRBJ2-2; v_call: TRBV14; cdr3_nt: TGTGCCAGCAGCCAAGAGGTGCAGGGGACCGGGGAGCTGTTTTTT; cdr3_aa: CASSQEVQGTGELFF
clone_size: .; d_call: .; j_call: TRBJ1-1; v_call: TRBV4-1; cdr3_nt: TGCGCCAGCAGCCTAGTCAGGCAGGGGAACACTGAAGCTTTCTTT; cdr3_aa: CASSLVRQGNTEAFF
clone_size: .; d_call: .; j_call: TRBJ2-3; v_call: TRBV19; cdr3_nt: TGTGCCAGTACCCGGGACTTTGGAAATACGCAGTATTTT; cdr3_aa: CASTRDFGNTQYF
clone_size: .; d_call: TRBD2; j_call: TRBJ2-3; v_call: TRBV4-2; cdr3_nt: TGTGCCAGCAGCAAGACTAGCGGGGGTCTGCCAGATACGCAGTATTTT; cdr3_aa: CASSKTSGGLPDTQYF
clone_size: .; d_call: TRBD2; j_call: TRBJ2-5; v_call: TRBV6-5; cdr3_nt: TGTGCCAGCAGCATCGGACTAGCGGGCGAGACCCAGTACTTC; cdr3_aa: CASSIGLAGETQYF
clone_size: .; d_call: TRBD2; j_call: TRBJ2-7; v_call: TRBV4-3; cdr3_nt: TGCGCCAGCAGCCAAGGGGACTACGGCGACGAGCAGTACTTC; cdr3_aa: CASSQGDYGDEQYF
clone_size: .; d_call: .; j_call: TRBJ2-7; v_call: TRBV19; cdr3_nt: TGTGCCACCTCCCTAGGGGCTTACTACGAGCAGTACTTC; cdr3_aa: CATSLGAYYEQYF
clone_size: .; d_call: TRBD1; j_call: TRBJ1-2; v_call: TRBV9; cdr3_nt: TGTGCCAGCAGCCCTCACCGGGACAGCTTCAACTATGGCTACACCTTC; cdr3_aa: CASSPHRDSFNYGYTF
clone_size: .; d_call: .; j_call: TRBJ1-4; v_call: TRBV5-1; cdr3_nt: TGCGCCAGCAGCTTGGGCGAGACAACTAATGAAAAACTGTTTTTT; cdr3_aa: CASSLGETTNEKLFF
clone_size: .; d_call: TRBD2; j_call: TRBJ2-1; v_call: TRBV10-1; cdr3_nt: TGCGCCAGCAGTGCTAGCGGGGCGGCCAATGAGCAGTTCTTC; cdr3_aa: CASSASGAANEQFF
clone_size: .; d_call: .; j_call: TRBJ1-6; v_call: TRBV19; cdr3_nt: TGTGCCAGTAGTATCAGGGATAATTCACCCCTCCACTTT; cdr3_aa: CASSIRDNSPLHF
clone_size: .; d_call: TRBD2; j_call: TRBJ2-1; v_call: TRBV30; cdr3_nt: TGTGCCTGGAGTGGAACACTAGCGGGTTCATACAATGAGCAGTTCTTC; cdr3_aa: CAWSGTLAGSYNEQFF
clone_size: .; d_call: TRBD1; j_call: TRBJ2-1; v_call: TRBV11-2; cdr3_nt: TGTGCCAGCACCCCGGGACAGGACAATGAGCAGTTCTTC; cdr3_aa: CASTPGQDNEQFF
clone_size: once; d_call: TRBD1; j_call: TRBJ1-1; v_call: TRBV25-1; cdr3_nt: TGTGCCAGCAGTGTCACAGGGGTCACTGAAGCTTTCTTT; cdr3_aa: CASSVTGVTEAFF
clone_size: once; d_call: TRBD2; j_call: TRBJ2-1; v_call: TRBV11-1; cdr3_nt: TGTGCCAGCACCCTAAGAGAGACTAGCGGGTACAATGAGCAGTTCTTC; cdr3_aa: CASTLRETSGYNEQFF
clone_size: .; d_call: TRBD2; j_call: TRBJ2-5; v_call: TRBV30; cdr3_nt: TGTGCCTGGAGTGAATTACTAGCGGGGCCTCAAGAGACCCAGTACTTC; cdr3_aa: CAWSELLAGPQETQYF
clone_size: .; d_call: .; j_call: TRBJ1-1; v_call: TRBV7-6; cdr3_nt: TGTGCCAGCACCCATCGGTCAATACCCTTTATGAACACTGAAGCTTTCTTT; cdr3_aa: CASTHRSIPFMNTEAFF